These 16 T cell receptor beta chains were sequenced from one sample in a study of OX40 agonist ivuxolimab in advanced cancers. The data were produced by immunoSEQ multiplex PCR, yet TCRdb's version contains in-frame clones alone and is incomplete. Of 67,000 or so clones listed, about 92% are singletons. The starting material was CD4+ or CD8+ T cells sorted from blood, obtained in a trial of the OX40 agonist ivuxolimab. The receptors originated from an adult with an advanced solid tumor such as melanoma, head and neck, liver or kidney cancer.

CDR3 coding DNA: TGTGCCAGCAGCCCCGGTCGAATCTACGAGCAGTACTTC. Translation: CASSPGRIYEQYF. The chain uses TRBV14 and TRBJ2-7; D unresolved. Deletions cut 4 bases from V and 3 bases from J, with 10 bases between. The CDR3 totals 13 residues. Germline V lookup: CDR1 SGHDN, CDR2 FVKESK.

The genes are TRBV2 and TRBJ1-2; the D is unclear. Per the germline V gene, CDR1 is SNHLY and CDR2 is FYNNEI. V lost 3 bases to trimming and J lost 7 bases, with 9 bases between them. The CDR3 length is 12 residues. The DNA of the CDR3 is TGTGCCAGCAGTGACCCCCGAATTGGCTACACCTTC. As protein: CASSDPRIGYTF.

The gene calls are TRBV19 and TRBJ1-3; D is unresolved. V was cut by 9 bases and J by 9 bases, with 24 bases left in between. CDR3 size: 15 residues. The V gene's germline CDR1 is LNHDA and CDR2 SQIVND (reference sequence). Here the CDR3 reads CASSSSPPPKSTIYF. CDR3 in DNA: TGTGCCAGCTCGTCATCTCCGCCGCCGAAGAGCACCATATATTTT.

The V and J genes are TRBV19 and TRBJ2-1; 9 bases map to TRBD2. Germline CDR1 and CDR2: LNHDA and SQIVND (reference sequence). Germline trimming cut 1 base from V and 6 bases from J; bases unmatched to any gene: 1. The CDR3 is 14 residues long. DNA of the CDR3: TGTGCCAGTAGTATAGTAGCGGGGGTCAATGAGCAGTTCTTC. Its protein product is CASSIVAGVNEQFF.

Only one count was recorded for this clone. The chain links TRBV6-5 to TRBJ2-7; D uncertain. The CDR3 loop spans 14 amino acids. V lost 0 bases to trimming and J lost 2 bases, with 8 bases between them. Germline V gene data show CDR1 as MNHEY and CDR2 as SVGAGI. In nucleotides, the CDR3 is TGTGCCAGCAGTTACTCGCCCGAGACCTACGAGCAGTACTTC. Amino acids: CASSYSPETYEQYF.

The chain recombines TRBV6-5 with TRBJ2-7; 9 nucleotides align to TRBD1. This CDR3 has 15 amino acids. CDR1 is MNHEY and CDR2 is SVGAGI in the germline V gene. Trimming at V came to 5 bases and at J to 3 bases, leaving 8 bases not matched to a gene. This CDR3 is CASSTQGQGVYEQYF. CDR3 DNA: TGTGCCAGCAGTACCCAGGGACAGGGTGTCTACGAGCAGTACTTC.

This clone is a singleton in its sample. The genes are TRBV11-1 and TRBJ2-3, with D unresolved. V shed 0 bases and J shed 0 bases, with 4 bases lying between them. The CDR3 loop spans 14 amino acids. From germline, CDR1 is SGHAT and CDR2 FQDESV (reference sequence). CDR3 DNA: TGTGCCAGCAGCTTAGCGGTCAGCACAGATACGCAGTATTTT. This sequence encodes CASSLAVSTDTQYF.

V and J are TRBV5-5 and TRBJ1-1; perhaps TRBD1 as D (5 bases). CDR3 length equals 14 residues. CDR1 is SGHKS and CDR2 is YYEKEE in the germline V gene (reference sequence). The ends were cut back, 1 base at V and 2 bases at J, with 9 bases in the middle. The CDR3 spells CASSLQGRNTEAFF. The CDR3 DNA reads TGTGCCAGCAGCTTGCAGGGTCGTAACACTGAAGCTTTCTTT. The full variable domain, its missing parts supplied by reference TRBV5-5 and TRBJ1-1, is DAGVTQSPTHLIKTRGQQVTLRCSPISGHKSVSWYQQVLGQGPQFIFQYYEKEERGRGNFPDRFSARQFPNYSSELNVNALLLGDSALYLCASSLQGRNTEAFFGQGTRLTVV.

CDR3 loop: CASVQGAGNTIYF. The CDR3 DNA sequence: TGTGCCAGCGTTCAGGGGGCTGGAAACACCATATATTTT. The chain employs TRBV2 and TRBJ1-3; 7 bases fit TRBD1. Germline CDR1 and CDR2: SNHLY and FYNNEI. CDR3 length equals 13 residues. V lost 8 bases, J lost 2 bases, and 3 bases stayed unmatched.

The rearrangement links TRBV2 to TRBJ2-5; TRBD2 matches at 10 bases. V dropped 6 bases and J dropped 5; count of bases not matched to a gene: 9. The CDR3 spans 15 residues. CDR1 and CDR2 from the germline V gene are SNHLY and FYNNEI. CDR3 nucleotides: TGTGCCAGCAGGGAGGAGCGGGGGGGCCGGGAGACCCAGTACTTC. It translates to CASREERGGRETQYF.

The CDR3 loop reads CSVIKGAQMNTEAFF. CDR3 sequence (DNA): TGCAGCGTAATAAAGGGGGCGCAGATGAACACTGAAGCTTTCTTT. The J gene is TRBJ1-1, the V gene TRBV29-1; 7 nucleotides agree with TRBD1. Germline V gene lookup returns CDR1 SQVTM and CDR2 ANQGSEA. J was trimmed by 0 bases and V by 6 bases; bases with no gene match: 10. This CDR3 region has 15 residues.

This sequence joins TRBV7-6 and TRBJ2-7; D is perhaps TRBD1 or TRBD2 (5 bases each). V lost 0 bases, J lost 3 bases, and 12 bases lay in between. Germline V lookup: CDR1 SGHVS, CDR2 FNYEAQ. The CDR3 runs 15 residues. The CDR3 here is CASSLAPGPGYEQYF. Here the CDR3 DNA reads TGTGCCAGCAGCTTAGCCCCGGGACCGGGCTACGAGCAGTACTTC.

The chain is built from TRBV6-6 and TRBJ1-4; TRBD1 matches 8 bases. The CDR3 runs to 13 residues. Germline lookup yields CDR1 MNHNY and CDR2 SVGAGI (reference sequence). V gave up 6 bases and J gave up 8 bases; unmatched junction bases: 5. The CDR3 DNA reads TGTGCCAGCAGCCCCAGGGACAGGGAAAAACTGTTTTTT. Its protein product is CASSPRDREKLFF.

The CDR3 nucleotides are TGTGCCAGCAGCTTAATGGCTAATGAAAAACTGTTTTTT. Protein sequence: CASSLMANEKLFF. The chain joins TRBV7-9 to TRBJ1-4; D unclear. V was trimmed by 2 bases and J by 3 bases, leaving 4 bases between them. The CDR3 is made up of 13 amino acids. Looked up from germline, CDR1 is SEHNR and CDR2 is FQNEAQ (reference sequence).

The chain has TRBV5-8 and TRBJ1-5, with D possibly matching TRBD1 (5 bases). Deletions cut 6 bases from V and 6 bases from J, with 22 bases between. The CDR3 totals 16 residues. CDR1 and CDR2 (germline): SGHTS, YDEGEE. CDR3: CASTTVQGPSVQPQHF. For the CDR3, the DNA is TGTGCCAGCACCACTGTCCAGGGACCGTCCGTTCAGCCCCAGCATTTT. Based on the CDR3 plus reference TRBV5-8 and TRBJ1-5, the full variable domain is EAGVTQSPTHLIKTRGQQATLRCSPISGHTSVYWYQQALGLGLQFLLWYDEGEERNRGNFPPRFSGRQFPNYSSELNVNALELEDSALYLCASTTVQGPSVQPQHFGDGTRLSIL.

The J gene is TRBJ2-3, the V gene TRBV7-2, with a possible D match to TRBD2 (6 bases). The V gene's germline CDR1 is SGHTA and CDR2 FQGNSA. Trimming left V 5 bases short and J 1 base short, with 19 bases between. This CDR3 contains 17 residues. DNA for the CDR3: TGTGCCAGCAGCGGCCCGCGGCGGGGAGCTCGCACAGATACGCAGTATTTT. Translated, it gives CASSGPRRGARTDTQYF.